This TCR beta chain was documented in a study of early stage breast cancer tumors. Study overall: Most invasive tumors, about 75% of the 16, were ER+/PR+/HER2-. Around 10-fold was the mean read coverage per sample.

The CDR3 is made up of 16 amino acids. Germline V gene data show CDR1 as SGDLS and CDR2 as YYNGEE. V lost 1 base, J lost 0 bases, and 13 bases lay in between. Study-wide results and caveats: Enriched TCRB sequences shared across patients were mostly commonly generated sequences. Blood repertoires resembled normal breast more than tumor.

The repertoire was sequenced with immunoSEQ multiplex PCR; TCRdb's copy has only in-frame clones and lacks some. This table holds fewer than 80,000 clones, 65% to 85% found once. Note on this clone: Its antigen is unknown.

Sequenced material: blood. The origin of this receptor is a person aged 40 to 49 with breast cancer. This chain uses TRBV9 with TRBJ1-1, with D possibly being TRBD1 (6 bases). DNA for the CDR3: TGTGCCAGCAGCGTACTCTTTGGGGGCATGAACACTGAAGCTTTCTTT. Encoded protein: CASSVLFGGMNTEAFF.